Listed here are 28 T cell receptor beta chains from one sample, sequenced in a study of shared clonotypes between healthy human individuals. Measured with immunoSEQ multiplex PCR; TCRdb has only the in-frame clones, and not every one. In the table there are 2 million to 2.5 million clones, 85% to 95% of which are singletons. Source material: naive CD4+ T cells from PBMCs. As for subset: CD45RA+ positively selected. The receptors originated from a man aged 18 to 35 in good health. Some clones in this sample may be carry-over from other donors' samples.

The gene calls are TRBV27 and TRBJ1-6, with D unclear. Germline V gives CDR1 MNHEY, CDR2 SMNVEV (reference sequence). The CDR3 contains 15 residues. Trimming removed 6 bases from V and 10 bases from J, with 19 bases in between. Here the CDR3 DNA reads TGTGCCAGCAGCACATCCTCCCCGGGAGGCTCACCCCTCCACTTT. Translating gives CASSTSSPGGSPLHF.

This rearrangement joins TRBV19 to TRBJ2-5, with a tentative D call TRBD2 (5 bases). V was trimmed by 5 bases and J by 5 bases, leaving 18 bases between them. This CDR3 region has 15 residues. CDR1 is LNHDA and CDR2 is SQIVND in the germline V gene (reference sequence). The CDR3 sequence: CASSQRVSRGETQYF. CDR3 nucleotide sequence: TGTGCCAGTAGTCAAAGAGTAAGCCGGGGTGAGACCCAGTACTTC.

This clone was detected only once. The chain uses TRBV6-5 and TRBJ1-6; 7 bases match TRBD1. The CDR3 runs 15 residues. Germline CDR1 and CDR2: MNHEY and SVGAGI. The ends lost 5 bases at V and 7 bases at J; junction bases unmatched: 8. This CDR3 reads CASSGQALGNSPLHF. The DNA of the CDR3 is TGTGCCAGCAGTGGACAGGCCCTAGGAAATTCACCCCTCCACTTT.

The V and J genes are TRBV5-1 and TRBJ2-2; possible D gene TRBD2, 6 bases. Trimming removed 4 bases at V and 7 bases at J, with 14 bases between. The germline CDR1 and CDR2 sequences are SGHRS and YFSETQ. The CDR3 contains 14 residues. CDR3: CASSTNGGVGELFF. The CDR3 DNA reads as TGCGCCAGCAGCACCAACGGAGGGGTCGGGGAGCTGTTTTTT.

Here the CDR3 DNA reads TGTGCCACCAGCAGACTTTCTACAGCGTCGGGGGCCAACGTCCTGACTTTC. This codes for CATSRLSTASGANVLTF. The chain is built from TRBV15 and TRBJ2-6, with unresolved D. Trimming removed 2 bases at V and 4 bases at J, with 15 bases between. Germline lookup yields CDR1 LNHNV and CDR2 YYDKDF (reference sequence). CDR3 length: 17 amino acids.

The V call is TRBV28, the J call TRBJ2-1; 11 nucleotides line up with TRBD2. Germline CDR1 reads MDHEN; CDR2 reads SYDVKM. The CDR3 is made up of 15 amino acids. V was pared by 5 bases and J by 7 bases, with 7 bases of the junction left unmatched. This CDR3 is CASSGSGRDRNEQFF. CDR3 in DNA: TGTGCCAGCAGTGGTAGCGGGAGGGATCGGAATGAGCAGTTCTTC.

The chain recombines TRBV7-3 with TRBJ2-5; D is possibly TRBD2 (6 bases). CDR1 is SGHTA, CDR2 FQGTGA, per germline. Trimming took 2 bases from V and 5 from J, leaving 12 bases between them. This CDR3 spans 14 amino acids. DNA for the CDR3: TGTGCCAGCAGCTTATCGGGTCTAGCGGAGACCCAGTACTTC. It specifies CASSLSGLAETQYF.

The chain joins TRBV11-2 to TRBJ2-3; D remains unclear. Per the germline V gene, CDR1 is SGHAT and CDR2 is FQNNGV. The CDR3 has 15 residues. With 4 bases removed from V and 1 base from J, the gap between germline ends came to 12 bases. The CDR3, as DNA: TGTGCCAGCAGCTCGCCAAGTAGGGGCACAGATACGCAGTATTTT. Translating gives CASSSPSRGTDTQYF.

The chain couples TRBV6-1 to TRBJ1-2; tentatively, D is TRBD1 (6 bases). The CDR3 consists of 13 residues. Germline V gene data show CDR1 as MNHNS and CDR2 as SASEGT. V was shortened by 4 bases and J by 7 bases, with 13 bases between the two germline ends. For the CDR3, the DNA is TGTGCCAGCAGTGTGCGGGGGCTGGGTGGCTACACCTTC. This translates into CASSVRGLGGYTF.

The chain recombines TRBV7-2 with TRBJ1-4; no reliable D call. Looked up from germline, CDR1 is SGHTA and CDR2 is FQGNSA. Trimming stripped 5 bases from V and 7 bases from J, with 17 bases between. There are 15 residues in the CDR3. Written as DNA, the CDR3 is TGTGCCAGCAGCGTAATGTCGGGGTTTGGTGAAAAACTGTTTTTT. Its protein is CASSVMSGFGEKLFF.

The chain has TRBV7-2 and TRBJ2-5, with 7 bases aligning to TRBD2. Germline V gene sequence: CDR1 SGHTA, CDR2 FQGNSA. The CDR3 is made up of 14 amino acids. V trimming: 5 bases; J trimming: 2 bases; junction bases outside the gene matches: 5. CDR3 loop: CASSGGRGQETQYF. The CDR3 DNA is TGTGCCAGCAGCGGTGGGAGGGGACAAGAGACCCAGTACTTC.

The chain is built from TRBV30 and TRBJ2-1; D might be TRBD1 or TRBD2, each matching 6 bases. Germline lookup yields CDR1 GTSNPN and CDR2 SVGIG (reference sequence). The CDR3 is 15 residues long. Trimming took 2 bases from V and 4 from J, leaving 15 bases between them. In DNA form, the CDR3 reads TGTGCCTGGAGTCACCGGGGGCAGTTTTACAATGAGCAGTTCTTC. Residues: CAWSHRGQFYNEQFF.

This chain uses TRBV9 with TRBJ2-1, with D perhaps matching TRBD2 (5 bases). Trimming removed 0 bases at V and 5 bases at J, with 18 bases between. The CDR3 loop spans 17 amino acids. CDR1 SGDLS and CDR2 YYNGEE come from the germline V gene. The CDR3 DNA follows: TGTGCCAGCAGCGTAGGGACTTCACGAGCGAGGAACAATGAGCAGTTCTTC. Its protein product is CASSVGTSRARNNEQFF. The full variable domain, with the rest looked up from reference TRBV9 and TRBJ2-1, is DSGVTQTPKHLITATGQRVTLRCSPRSGDLSVYWYQQSLDQGLQFLIQYYNGEERAKGNILERFSAQQFPDLHSELNLSSLELGDSALYFCASSVGTSRARNNEQFFGPGTRLTVL.

The chain couples TRBV28 to TRBJ2-7; tentatively, D is TRBD1 or TRBD2 (7 bases each). V was trimmed by 7 bases and J by 1 base, leaving 20 bases between them. Germline loops: CDR1 MDHEN, CDR2 SYDVKM. There are 16 residues in the CDR3. CDR3 nucleotides: TGTGCCAGCAAGGTGGCAAGCGGGACAGATTCCTACGAGCAGTACTTC. Translated: CASKVASGTDSYEQYF.

Only one count was recorded for this clone. V and J are TRBV11-2 and TRBJ2-5; 9 bases line up with TRBD2. This CDR3 has 14 amino acids. CDR1 is SGHAT, CDR2 FQNNGV, per germline. V shed 8 bases, J shed 5 bases, and the junction held 9 bases outside the gene matches. DNA for the CDR3: TGTGCCAGCGCATTAGCGGGAGCGGCGGAGACCCAGTACTTC. Residues: CASALAGAAETQYF.

To note about this clone: At one end the junction does not follow the germline gene, possibly because of a read error. The chain couples TRBV9 to TRBJ1-2; D is ambiguous. The CDR3 sequence is 12 residues long. CDR1 SGDLS and CDR2 YYNGEE come from the germline V gene. CDR3 residues: CASSGWAGPRDF. The CDR3 bases are TGTGCCAGCAGCGGGTGGGCCGGGCCCCGAGACTTC.

The chain joins TRBV7-3 to TRBJ2-7; 11 positions match TRBD1. V was clipped by 5 bases and J by 4 bases; unmatched bases: 4. This CDR3 spans 14 amino acids. Germline CDR1 and CDR2: SGHTA and FQGTGA. The CDR3 region has the DNA TGTGCCAGCAGCAGGGGACAGGGGGTATACGAGCAGTACTTC. Translated: CASSRGQGVYEQYF.

V is TRBV6-1 and J is TRBJ2-1, with 7 bases fitting TRBD2. The CDR3 sequence is 14 residues long. Germline lookup yields CDR1 MNHNS and CDR2 SASEGT. J lost 7 bases, V lost 8 bases, and 11 bases had no gene match. Written as DNA, the CDR3 is TGTGCCAGCCGAGCCGCGGGAGTCTTAAATGAGCAGTTCTTC. Protein sequence: CASRAAGVLNEQFF.

This chain uses TRBV6-1 with TRBJ2-1, with TRBD2 identical over 10 bases. V trimming: 4 bases; J trimming: 5 bases; junction bases outside the gene matches: 5. This CDR3 region has 15 residues. Germline CDR1 is MNHNS and CDR2 is SASEGT. For the CDR3, the DNA is TGTGCCAGCAGTGTACCTAGCGGGGGAAACAATGAGCAGTTCTTC. Translation gives CASSVPSGGNNEQFF.

The chain links TRBV5-5 to TRBJ2-5; possibly TRBD1 for D (6 bases). The CDR3 is 13 residues long. Germline lookup yields CDR1 SGHKS and CDR2 YYEKEE (reference sequence). V dropped 6 bases and J dropped 7 bases, with 16 bases sitting between them. The CDR3 protein is CASTPGATRTQYF. The DNA for the CDR3 is TGTGCCAGCACCCCAGGGGCTACCCGGACCCAGTACTTC.

V usage is TRBV4-2 and J usage is TRBJ2-2, with 7 bases matching TRBD2. Trimming at V came to 5 bases and at J to 6 bases, leaving 12 bases not matched to a gene. This CDR3 contains 16 residues. Germline CDR1 and CDR2: LGHNA and YNFKEQ. The CDR3 nucleotides are TGTGCCAGCAGCGCGGCCCGGGGGGAGCTCGCCGGGGAGCTGTTTTTT. This codes for CASSAARGELAGELFF.

The chain carries TRBV5-1 and TRBJ1-2; D possibly corresponds to TRBD1 (6 bases). The CDR3 sequence is 14 residues long. Trimming pared 0 bases from V and 8 bases from J, leaving 14 bases between. Germline lookup yields CDR1 SGHRS and CDR2 YFSETQ. The CDR3 coding sequence is TGCGCCAGCAGCTTGGAGTCCGGGGGGCAAGGCTACACCTTC. The encoded protein is CASSLESGGQGYTF.

This chain joins TRBV19 and TRBJ2-5, with TRBD1 matching over 11 bases. V lost 1 base, J lost 5 bases, and 3 bases stayed unmatched. The germline V gene has CDR1 LNHDA and CDR2 SQIVND (reference sequence). The CDR3 sequence is 15 residues long. CDR3 DNA: TGTGCCAGTAGTATAGGGACAGGGGGCGAGGAGACCCAGTACTTC. This encodes CASSIGTGGEETQYF.

The count of this clone is one. The chain joins TRBV7-8 to TRBJ1-1, with D possibly being TRBD1 (5 bases). Germline V CDR1 and CDR2: SGHVS, FQNEAQ. V lost 3 bases to trimming and J lost 4 bases, with 15 bases between them. The CDR3 contains 15 residues. CDR3 in DNA: TGTGCCAGCAGCTTCCGTTGGGGCACGGGCACTGAAGCTTTCTTT. Translating gives CASSFRWGTGTEAFF.

This chain connects TRBV7-2 to TRBJ2-1; D is perhaps TRBD2 (7 bases). Deletions cut 4 bases from V and 2 bases from J, with 12 bases between. The germline CDR1 and CDR2 sequences are SGHTA and FQGNSA. This CDR3 is 15 amino acids long. CDR3 sequence (DNA): TGTGCCAGCAGCTATCGGGGGGCCCCCTACAATGAGCAGTTCTTC. It specifies CASSYRGAPYNEQFF.

V gene TRBV19 combines with J gene TRBJ1-5; D uncertain. CDR1 is LNHDA, CDR2 SQIVND, per germline (reference sequence). The CDR3 is made up of 11 amino acids. Trimming pared 6 bases from V and 6 bases from J, leaving 6 bases between. The CDR3 DNA reads as TGTGCCAGTAGGGGTAGTCAGCCCCAGCATTTT. This encodes CASRGSQPQHF.

The chain combines TRBV11-2 with TRBJ1-1; unclear D gene. The CDR3 is made up of 15 amino acids. V was trimmed by 1 base and J by 2 bases, leaving 11 bases between them. CDR1 is SGHAT, CDR2 FQNNGV, per germline. CDR3 in DNA: TGTGCCAGCAGCTTAGTAGGTTGGAGCAACACTGAAGCTTTCTTT. This encodes CASSLVGWSNTEAFF.

The genes are TRBV10-3 and TRBJ2-2; 11 bases map to TRBD1. CDR3 length equals 16 residues. The germline V gene has CDR1 ENHRY and CDR2 SYGVKD. Losses at the gene ends were 3 bases for V and 4 bases for J; bases not matched to a gene: 4. CDR3: CAISEGQGAGTGELFF. The CDR3 DNA is TGTGCCATCAGTGAAGGACAGGGGGCGGGCACCGGGGAGCTGTTTTTT.